The clone carrying this T cell receptor (beta chain) was counted a few times. The antigen is not known. Assay: immunoSEQ multiplex PCR; the TCRdb copy retains only in-frame clones and omits some. The sample records about 48,000 clones, roughly 78% being singletons. This record belongs to a study of memory CD4+ T cells and cytomegalovirus serostatus. Germline lookup yields CDR1 SGHTA and CDR2 FQGNSA. CDR3 length: 16 residues. Trimming removed 5 bases from V and 7 bases from J; junction bases left unmatched: 12. Study conclusions and caveats: Each of 55 to 80 CMV-associated TCRbeta sequences occurred in one to five individuals. The CMV-associated TCR signature appears largely within the CD4+ memory repertoire.

Single viable CD3+CD4+CD8-CD45RO+ cells were sorted as the memory CD4+ T cells. CD4+ T cells were isolated by positive magnetic selection. This clonotype originated in an adult in good health and CMV-seronegative. The sample comprised memory CD4+ T cells from blood. The V and J genes are TRBV7-2 and TRBJ2-3, with 10 bases aligning to TRBD2. This chain's CDR3 is CASSAGTSAIQNTQYF. CDR3 nucleotides: TGTGCCAGCAGCGCTGGGACTAGCGCGATACAAAATACGCAGTATTTT.